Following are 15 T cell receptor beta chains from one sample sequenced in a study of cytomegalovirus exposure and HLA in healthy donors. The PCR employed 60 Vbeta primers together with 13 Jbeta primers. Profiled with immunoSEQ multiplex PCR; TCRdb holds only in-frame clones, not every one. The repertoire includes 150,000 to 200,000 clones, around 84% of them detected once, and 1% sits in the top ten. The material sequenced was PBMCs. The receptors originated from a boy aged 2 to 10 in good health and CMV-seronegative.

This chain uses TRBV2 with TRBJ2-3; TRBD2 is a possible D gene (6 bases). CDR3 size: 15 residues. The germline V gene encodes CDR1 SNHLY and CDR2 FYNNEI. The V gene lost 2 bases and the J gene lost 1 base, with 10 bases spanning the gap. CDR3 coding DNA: TGTGCCAGCAGTGAATGGTCTAGCGGCACAGATACGCAGTATTTT. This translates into CASSEWSSGTDTQYF. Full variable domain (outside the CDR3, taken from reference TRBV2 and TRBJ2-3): EPEVTQTPSHQVTQMGQEVILRCVPISNHLYFYWYRQILGQKVEFLVSFYNNEISEKSEIFDDQFSVERPDGSNFTLKIRSTKLEDSAMYFCASSEWSSGTDTQYFGPGTRLTVL.

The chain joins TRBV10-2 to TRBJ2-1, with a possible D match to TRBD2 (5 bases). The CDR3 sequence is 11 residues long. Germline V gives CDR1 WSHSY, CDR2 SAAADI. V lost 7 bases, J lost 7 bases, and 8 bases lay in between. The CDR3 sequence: CASTPGNEQFF. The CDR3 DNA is TGCGCCAGCACCCCGGGGAATGAGCAGTTCTTC.

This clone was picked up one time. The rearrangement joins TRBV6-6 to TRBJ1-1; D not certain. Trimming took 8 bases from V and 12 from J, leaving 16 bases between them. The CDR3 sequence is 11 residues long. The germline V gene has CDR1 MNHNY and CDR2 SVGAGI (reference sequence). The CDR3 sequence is CASSEDVVSFF. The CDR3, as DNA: TGTGCCAGCTCGGAGGACGTGGTATCTTTCTTT.

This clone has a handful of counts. The CDR3 spells CASSVASLARTGELFF. The DNA for the CDR3 is TGTGCCAGCAGCGTAGCCTCACTCGCCCGCACCGGGGAGCTGTTTTTT. The chain has TRBV9 and TRBJ2-2; no clear D gene. The germline V and J ends were trimmed by 0 bases and 4 bases, with 13 bases remaining between them. The germline gives CDR1 SGDLS, CDR2 YYNGEE. The CDR3 contains 16 residues.

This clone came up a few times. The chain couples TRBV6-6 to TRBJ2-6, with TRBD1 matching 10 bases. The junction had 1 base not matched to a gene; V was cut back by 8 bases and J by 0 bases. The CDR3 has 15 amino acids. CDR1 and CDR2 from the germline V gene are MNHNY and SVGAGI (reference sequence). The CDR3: CASWTGGSGANVLTF. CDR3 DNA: TGTGCCAGCTGGACAGGGGGCTCTGGGGCCAACGTCCTGACTTTC.

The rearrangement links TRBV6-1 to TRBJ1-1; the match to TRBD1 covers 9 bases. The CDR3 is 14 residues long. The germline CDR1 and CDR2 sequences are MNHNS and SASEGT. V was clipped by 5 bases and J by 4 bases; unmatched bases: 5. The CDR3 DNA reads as TGTGCCAGCAGTCCCTGGGGACAGGGCACTGAAGCTTTCTTT. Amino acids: CASSPWGQGTEAFF.

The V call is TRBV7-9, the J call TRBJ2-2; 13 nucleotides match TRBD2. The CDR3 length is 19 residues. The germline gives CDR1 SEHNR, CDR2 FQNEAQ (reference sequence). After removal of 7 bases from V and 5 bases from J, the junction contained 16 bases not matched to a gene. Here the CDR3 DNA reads TGTGCCAGCACCCGACCGACGGGACTAGCGGGGATTATTACCGGGGAGCTGTTTTTT. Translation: CASTRPTGLAGIITGELFF.

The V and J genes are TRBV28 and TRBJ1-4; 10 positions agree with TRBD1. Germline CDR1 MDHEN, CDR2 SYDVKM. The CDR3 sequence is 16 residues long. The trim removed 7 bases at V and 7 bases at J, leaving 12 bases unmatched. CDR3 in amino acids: CASNPRDRGRGEKLFF. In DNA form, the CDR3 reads TGTGCCAGCAACCCCCGCGACAGGGGGCGCGGTGAAAAACTGTTTTTT.

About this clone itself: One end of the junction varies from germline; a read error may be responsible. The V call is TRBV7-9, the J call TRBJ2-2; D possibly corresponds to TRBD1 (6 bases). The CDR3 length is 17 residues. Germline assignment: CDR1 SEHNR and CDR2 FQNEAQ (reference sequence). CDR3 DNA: TGTTCCAGCAGCTTTGACAGGCTCACCGCGAACACCGGGGAGCTGTTTTTT. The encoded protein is CSSSFDRLTANTGELFF.

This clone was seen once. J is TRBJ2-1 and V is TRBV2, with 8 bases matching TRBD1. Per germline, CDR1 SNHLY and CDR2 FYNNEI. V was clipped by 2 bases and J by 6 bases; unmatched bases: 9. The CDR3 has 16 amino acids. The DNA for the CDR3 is TGTGCCAGCAGTGAAATAGGACAGGGAAGGGGCAATGAGCAGTTCTTC. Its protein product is CASSEIGQGRGNEQFF.

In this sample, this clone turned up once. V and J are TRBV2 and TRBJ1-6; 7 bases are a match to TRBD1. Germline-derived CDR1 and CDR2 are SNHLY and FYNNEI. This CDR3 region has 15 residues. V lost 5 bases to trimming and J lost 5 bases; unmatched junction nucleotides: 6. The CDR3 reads CASSPLDRDNSPLHF. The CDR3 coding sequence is TGTGCCAGCAGTCCCCTTGACAGGGATAATTCACCCCTCCACTTT.

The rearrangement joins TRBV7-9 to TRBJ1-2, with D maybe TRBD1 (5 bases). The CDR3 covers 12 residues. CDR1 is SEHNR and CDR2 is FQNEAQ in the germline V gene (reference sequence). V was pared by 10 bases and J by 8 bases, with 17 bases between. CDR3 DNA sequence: TGTGCCACCCGCTTAGAGGGGCACGGCTACACCTTC. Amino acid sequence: CATRLEGHGYTF. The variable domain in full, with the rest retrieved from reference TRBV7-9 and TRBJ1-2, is DTGVSQNPRHKITKRGQNVTFRCDPISEHNRLYWYRQTLGQGPEFLTYFQNEAQLEKSRLLSDRFSAERPKGSFSTLEIQRTEQGDSAMYLCATRLEGHGYTFGSGTRLTVV.

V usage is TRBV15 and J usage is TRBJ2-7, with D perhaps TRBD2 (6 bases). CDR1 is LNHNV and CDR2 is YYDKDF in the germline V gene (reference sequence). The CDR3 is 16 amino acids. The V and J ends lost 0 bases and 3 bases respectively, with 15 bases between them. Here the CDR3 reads CATSRDRPGLLYEQYF. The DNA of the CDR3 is TGTGCCACCAGCAGAGATCGTCCGGGACTTCTCTACGAGCAGTACTTC. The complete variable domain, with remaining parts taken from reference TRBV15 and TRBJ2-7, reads DAMVIQNPRYQVTQFGKPVTLSCSQTLNHNVMYWYQQKSSQAPKLLFHYYDKDFNNEADTPDNFQSRRPNTSFCFLDIRSPGLGDTAMYLCATSRDRPGLLYEQYFGPGTRLTVT.

CDR3 sequence reads: CASRPQERSYRGNEQFF. CDR3 in DNA: TGTGCCAGTAGACCCCAGGAGCGATCCTACCGGGGGAATGAGCAGTTCTTC. This chain joins TRBV19 and TRBJ2-1, with a weak D call TRBD2 (6 bases). Germline CDR1 LNHDA, CDR2 SQIVND (reference sequence). The CDR3 totals 17 residues. Deletions cut 6 bases from V and 7 bases from J, with 25 bases between.

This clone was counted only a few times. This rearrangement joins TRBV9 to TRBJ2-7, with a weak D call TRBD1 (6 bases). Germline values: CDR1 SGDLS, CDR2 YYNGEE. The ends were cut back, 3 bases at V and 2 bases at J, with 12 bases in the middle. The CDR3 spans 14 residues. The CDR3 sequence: CASSATGLAYEQYF. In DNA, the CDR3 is TGTGCCAGCAGCGCTACAGGGTTAGCCTACGAGCAGTACTTC.